This TCR beta chain is drawn from a study of spatial heterogeneity in lung cancer. In the study overall: Consistent detection of more beta-chain than alpha-chain sequences was observed.

About this clonotype itself: What it recognizes is unknown.

As to time point: blood at routine non-recurrence follow-up after resection. Whole RNA came from tumor, nontumor lung or frozen PBMC and was sequenced without being sorted. TCRdb itself ran the 5' RACE reads through MiXCR, one entry per CDR3 protein. The data show roughly 26,000 distinct CDR3 sequences, about 6% seen once. Notes on the study in general: Whereas they appeared in blood less at follow-up, ubiquitous expanded tumor TCRs appeared there more at resection.

This TCR was recovered from a male donor with early-stage non-small cell lung cancer. The specimen comprised PBMCs, sampled at follow-up.

The CDR3 coding sequence is TGTGCCAGCAGTTACACTAGCGGTACCTACAATGAGCAGTTCTTC. Its protein product is CASSYTSGTYNEQFF. The chain joins TRBV6-2 or TRBV6-3 to TRBJ2-1; the match to TRBD2 covers 8 bases. The CDR3 length is 15 residues. Germline values: CDR1 MNHEY, CDR2 SVGEGT. J was trimmed by 2 bases and V by 2 bases; bases with no gene match: 2.